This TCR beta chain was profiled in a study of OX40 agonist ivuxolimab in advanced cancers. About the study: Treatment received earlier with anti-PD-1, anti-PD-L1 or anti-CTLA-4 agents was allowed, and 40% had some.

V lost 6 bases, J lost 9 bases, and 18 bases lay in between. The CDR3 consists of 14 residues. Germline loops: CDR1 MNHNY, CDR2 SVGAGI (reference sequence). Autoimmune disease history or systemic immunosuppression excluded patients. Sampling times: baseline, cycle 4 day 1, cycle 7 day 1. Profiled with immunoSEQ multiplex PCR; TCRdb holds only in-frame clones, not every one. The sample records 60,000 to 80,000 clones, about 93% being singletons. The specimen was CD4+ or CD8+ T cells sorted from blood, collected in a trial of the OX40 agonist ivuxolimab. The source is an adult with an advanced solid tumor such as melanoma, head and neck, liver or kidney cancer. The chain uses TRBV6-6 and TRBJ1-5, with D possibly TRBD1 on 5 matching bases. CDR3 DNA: TGTGCCAGCAGCCCCACTGGGGGGGTGATGCCCCAGCATTTT. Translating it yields CASSPTGGVMPQHF.